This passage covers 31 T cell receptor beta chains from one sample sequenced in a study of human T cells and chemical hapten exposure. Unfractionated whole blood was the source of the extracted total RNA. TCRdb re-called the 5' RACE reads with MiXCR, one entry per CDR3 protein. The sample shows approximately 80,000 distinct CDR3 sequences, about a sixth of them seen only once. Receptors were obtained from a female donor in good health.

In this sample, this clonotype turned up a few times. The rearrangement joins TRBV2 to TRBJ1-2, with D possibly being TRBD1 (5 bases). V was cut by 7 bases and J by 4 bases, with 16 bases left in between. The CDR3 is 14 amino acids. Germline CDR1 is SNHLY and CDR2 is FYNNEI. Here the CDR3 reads CASTQVTEGYGYTF. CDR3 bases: TGTGCCAGCACCCAGGTGACAGAGGGCTATGGCTACACCTTC.

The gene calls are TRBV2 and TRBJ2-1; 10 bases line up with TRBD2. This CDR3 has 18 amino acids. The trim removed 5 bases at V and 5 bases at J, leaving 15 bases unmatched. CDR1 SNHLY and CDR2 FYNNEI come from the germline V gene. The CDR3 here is CASSIDLLAGVGDNEQFF. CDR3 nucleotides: TGTGCCAGCAGTATCGACCTCCTAGCGGGGGTTGGGGACAATGAGCAGTTCTTC.

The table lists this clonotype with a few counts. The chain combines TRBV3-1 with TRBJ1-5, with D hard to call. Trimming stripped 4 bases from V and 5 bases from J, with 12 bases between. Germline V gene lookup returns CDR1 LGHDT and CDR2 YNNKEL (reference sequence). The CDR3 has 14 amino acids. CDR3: CASSPGGYDQPQHF. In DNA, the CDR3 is TGTGCCAGCAGCCCCGGAGGGTATGATCAGCCCCAGCATTTT.

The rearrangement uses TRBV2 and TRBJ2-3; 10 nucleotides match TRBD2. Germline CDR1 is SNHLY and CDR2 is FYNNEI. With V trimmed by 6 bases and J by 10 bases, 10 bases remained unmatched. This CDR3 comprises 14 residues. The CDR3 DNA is TGTGCCAGCAGAGATGCCCCTAGCGGGAGTTCGCAGTATTTT. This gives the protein CASRDAPSGSSQYF. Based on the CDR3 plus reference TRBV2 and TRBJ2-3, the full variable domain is EPEVTQTPSHQVTQMGQEVILRCVPISNHLYFYWYRQILGQKVEFLVSFYNNEISEKSEIFDDQFSVERPDGSNFTLKIRSTKLEDSAMYFCASRDAPSGSSQYFGPGTRLTVL.

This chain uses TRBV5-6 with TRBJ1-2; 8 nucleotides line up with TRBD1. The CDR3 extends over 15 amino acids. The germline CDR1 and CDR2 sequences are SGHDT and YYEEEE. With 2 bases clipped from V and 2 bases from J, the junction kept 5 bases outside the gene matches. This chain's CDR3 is CASSFMDRENYGYTF. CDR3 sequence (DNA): TGTGCCAGCAGCTTTATGGACAGGGAGAACTATGGCTACACCTTC. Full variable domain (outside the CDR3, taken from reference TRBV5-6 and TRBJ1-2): DAGVTQSPTHLIKTRGQQVTLRCSPKSGHDTVSWYQQALGQGPQFIFQYYEEEERQRGNFPDRFSGHQFPNYSSELNVNALLLGDSALYLCASSFMDRENYGYTFGSGTRLTVV.

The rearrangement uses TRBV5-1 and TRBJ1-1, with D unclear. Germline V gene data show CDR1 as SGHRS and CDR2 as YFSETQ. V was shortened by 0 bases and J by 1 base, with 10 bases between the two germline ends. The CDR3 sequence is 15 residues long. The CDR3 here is CASSLAVSGNTEAFF. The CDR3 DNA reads TGCGCCAGCAGCTTGGCTGTTTCTGGGAACACTGAAGCTTTCTTT.

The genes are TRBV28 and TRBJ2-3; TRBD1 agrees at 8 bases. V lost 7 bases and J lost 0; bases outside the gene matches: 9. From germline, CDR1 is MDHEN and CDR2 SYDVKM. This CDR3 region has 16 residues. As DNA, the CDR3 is TGTGCCAGCACTGCACCAGGGGGCAGAAGCACAGATACGCAGTATTTT. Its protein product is CASTAPGGRSTDTQYF.

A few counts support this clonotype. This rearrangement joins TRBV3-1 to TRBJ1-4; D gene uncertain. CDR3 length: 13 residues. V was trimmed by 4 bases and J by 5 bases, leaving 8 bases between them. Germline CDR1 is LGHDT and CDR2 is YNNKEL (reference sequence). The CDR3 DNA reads TGTGCCAGCAGCCCAGGTCAAAATGAAAAACTGTTTTTT. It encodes CASSPGQNEKLFF. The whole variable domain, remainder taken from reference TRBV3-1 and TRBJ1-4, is DTAVSQTPKYLVTQMGNDKSIKCEQNLGHDTMYWYKQDSKKFLKIMFSYNNKELIINETVPNRFSPKSPDKAHLNLHINSLELGDSAVYFCASSPGQNEKLFFGSGTQLSVL.

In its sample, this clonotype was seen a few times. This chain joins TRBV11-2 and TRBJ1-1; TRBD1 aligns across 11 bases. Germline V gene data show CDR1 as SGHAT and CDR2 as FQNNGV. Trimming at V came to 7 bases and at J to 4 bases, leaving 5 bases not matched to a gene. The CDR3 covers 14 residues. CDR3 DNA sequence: TGTGCCAGCATGTGGACAGGGGGCTTCACTGAAGCTTTCTTT. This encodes CASMWTGGFTEAFF. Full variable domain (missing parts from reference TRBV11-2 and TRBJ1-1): EAGVAQSPRYKIIEKRQSVAFWCNPISGHATLYWYQQILGQGPKLLIQFQNNGVVDDSQLPKDRFSAERLKGVDSTLKIQPAKLEDSAVYLCASMWTGGFTEAFFGQGTRLTVV.

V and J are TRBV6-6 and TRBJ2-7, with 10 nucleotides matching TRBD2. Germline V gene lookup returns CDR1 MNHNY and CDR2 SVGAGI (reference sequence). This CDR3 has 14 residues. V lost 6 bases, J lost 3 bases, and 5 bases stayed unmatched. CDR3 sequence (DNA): TGTGCCAGCAGCGATAGCGGGAGGTTCTACGAGCAGTACTTC. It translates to CASSDSGRFYEQYF.

CDR3 in DNA: TGTGCCATCAGTGGGAGTAGCGGGAGGGAAAGCTCCTACAATGAGCAGTTCTTC. Translation gives CAISGSSGRESSYNEQFF. J is TRBJ2-1 and V is TRBV10-3, with 11 bases identical to TRBD2. CDR3 length: 18 amino acids. Germline CDR1 reads ENHRY; CDR2 reads SYGVKD. Unmatched junction bases numbered 8, after V lost 4 bases and J lost 0 bases.

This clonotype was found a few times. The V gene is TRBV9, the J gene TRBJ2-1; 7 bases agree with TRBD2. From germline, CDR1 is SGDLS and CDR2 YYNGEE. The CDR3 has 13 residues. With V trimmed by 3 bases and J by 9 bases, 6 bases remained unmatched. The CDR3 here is CASSGDWGGEQFF. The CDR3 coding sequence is TGTGCCAGCAGCGGGGATTGGGGGGGTGAGCAGTTCTTC.

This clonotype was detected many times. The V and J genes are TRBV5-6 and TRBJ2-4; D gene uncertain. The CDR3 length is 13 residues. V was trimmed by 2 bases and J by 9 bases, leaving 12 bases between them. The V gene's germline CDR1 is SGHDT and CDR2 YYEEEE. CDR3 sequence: CASSFGPLVIQYF. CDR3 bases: TGTGCCAGCAGCTTTGGTCCTCTAGTCATTCAGTACTTC.

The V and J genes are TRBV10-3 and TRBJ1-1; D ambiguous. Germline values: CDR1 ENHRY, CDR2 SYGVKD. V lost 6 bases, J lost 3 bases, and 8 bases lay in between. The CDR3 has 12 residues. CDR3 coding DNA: TGTGCCATCAGAACGGAAGACACTGAAGCTTTCTTT. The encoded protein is CAIRTEDTEAFF.

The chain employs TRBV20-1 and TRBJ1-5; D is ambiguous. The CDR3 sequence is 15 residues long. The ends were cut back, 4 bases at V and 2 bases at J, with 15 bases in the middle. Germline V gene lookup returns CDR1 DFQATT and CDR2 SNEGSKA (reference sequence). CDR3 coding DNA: TGCAGTGCTATAGCTGAGTCCTTTCGCAATCAGCCCCAGCATTTT. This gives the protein CSAIAESFRNQPQHF.

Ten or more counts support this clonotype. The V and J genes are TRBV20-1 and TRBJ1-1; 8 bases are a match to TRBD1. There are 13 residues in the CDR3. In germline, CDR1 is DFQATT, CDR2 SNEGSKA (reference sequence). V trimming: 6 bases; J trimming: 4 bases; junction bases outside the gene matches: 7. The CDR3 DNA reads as TGCAGTGCAGAGACAGGGGTTGGCACTGAAGCTTTCTTT. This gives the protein CSAETGVGTEAFF.

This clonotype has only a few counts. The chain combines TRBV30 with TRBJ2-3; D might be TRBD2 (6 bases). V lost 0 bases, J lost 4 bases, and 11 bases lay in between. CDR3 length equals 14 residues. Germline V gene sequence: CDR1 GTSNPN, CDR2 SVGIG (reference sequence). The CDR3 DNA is TGTGCCTGGAGTGTAGTGGGGGGTCCAGATACGCAGTATTTT. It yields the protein CAWSVVGGPDTQYF.

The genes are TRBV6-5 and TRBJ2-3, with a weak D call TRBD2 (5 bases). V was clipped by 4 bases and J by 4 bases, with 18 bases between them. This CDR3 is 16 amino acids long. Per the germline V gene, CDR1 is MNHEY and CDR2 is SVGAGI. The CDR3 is CASSLAGPAGADTQYF. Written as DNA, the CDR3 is TGTGCCAGCAGTTTGGCAGGACCGGCCGGGGCAGATACGCAGTATTTT.

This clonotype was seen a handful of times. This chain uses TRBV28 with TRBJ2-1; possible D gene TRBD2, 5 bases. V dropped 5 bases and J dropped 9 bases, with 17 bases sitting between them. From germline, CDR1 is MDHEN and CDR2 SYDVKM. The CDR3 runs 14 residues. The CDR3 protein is CASSNGRGLREQFF. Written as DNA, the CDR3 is TGTGCCAGCAGTAACGGACGGGGTCTCCGTGAGCAGTTCTTC.

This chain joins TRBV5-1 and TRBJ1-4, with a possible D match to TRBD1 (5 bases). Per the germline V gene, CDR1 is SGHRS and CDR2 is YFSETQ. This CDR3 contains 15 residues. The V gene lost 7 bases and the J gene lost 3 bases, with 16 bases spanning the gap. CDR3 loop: CASAFSGNSNEKLFF. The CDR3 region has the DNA TGCGCCAGCGCCTTTTCAGGGAACTCTAATGAAAAACTGTTTTTT.

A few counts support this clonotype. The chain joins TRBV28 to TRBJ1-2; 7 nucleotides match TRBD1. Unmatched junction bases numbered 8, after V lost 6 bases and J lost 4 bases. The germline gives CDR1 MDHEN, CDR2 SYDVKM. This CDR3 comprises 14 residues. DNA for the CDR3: TGTGCCAGCAGATCCACAGACAGGGTCTATGGCTACACCTTC. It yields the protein CASRSTDRVYGYTF.

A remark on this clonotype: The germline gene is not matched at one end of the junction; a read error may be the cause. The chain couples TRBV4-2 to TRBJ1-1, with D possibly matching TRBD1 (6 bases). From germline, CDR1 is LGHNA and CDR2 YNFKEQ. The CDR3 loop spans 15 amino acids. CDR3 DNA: TGTGCCAGCAGCCAAGATGGCACGACAGGTTTTGAAGCTCTCTTT. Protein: CASSQDGTTGFEALF.

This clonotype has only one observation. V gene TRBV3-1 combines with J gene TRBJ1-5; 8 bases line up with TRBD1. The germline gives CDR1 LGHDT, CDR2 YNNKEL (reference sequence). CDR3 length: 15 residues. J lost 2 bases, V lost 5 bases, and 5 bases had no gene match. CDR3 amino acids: CASSDAGGGNQPQHF. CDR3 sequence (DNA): TGTGCCAGCAGCGACGCAGGGGGCGGCAATCAGCCCCAGCATTTT.

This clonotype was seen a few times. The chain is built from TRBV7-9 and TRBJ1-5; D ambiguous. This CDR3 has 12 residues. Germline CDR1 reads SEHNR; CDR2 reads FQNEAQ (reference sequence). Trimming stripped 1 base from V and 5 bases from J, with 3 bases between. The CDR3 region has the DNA TGTGCCAGCAGCTTAGAAGATCAGCCCCAGCATTTT. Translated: CASSLEDQPQHF.

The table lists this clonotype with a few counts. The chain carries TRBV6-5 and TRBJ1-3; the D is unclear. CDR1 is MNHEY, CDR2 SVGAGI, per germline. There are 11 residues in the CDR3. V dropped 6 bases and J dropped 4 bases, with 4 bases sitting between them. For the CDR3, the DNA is TGTGCCAGCAGCCAGGGAAACACCATATATTTT. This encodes CASSQGNTIYF.

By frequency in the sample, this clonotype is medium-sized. In DNA form, the CDR3 reads TGTGCCAGCAGCTTGGTACTAGCGGGACAAGAGACCCAGTACTTC. Encoded protein: CASSLVLAGQETQYF. The V call is TRBV5-4, the J call TRBJ2-5; 10 bases fit TRBD2. The CDR3 consists of 15 residues. Germline V gene lookup returns CDR1 SGHNT and CDR2 YYREEE (reference sequence). V shed 0 bases, J shed 2 bases, and the junction held 1 base outside the gene matches.

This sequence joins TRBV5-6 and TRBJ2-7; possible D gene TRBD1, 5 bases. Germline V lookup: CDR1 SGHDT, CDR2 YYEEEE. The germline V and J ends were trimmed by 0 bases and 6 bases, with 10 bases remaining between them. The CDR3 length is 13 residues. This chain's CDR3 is CASSLVGPIEQYF. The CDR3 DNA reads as TGTGCCAGCAGCTTGGTGGGGCCGATCGAGCAGTACTTC.

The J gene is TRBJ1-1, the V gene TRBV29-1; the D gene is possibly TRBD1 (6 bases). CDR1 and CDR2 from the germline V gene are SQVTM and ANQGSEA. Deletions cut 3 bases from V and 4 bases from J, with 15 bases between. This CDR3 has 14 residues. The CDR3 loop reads CSVDPQGQGTEAFF. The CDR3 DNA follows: TGCAGCGTTGACCCTCAGGGGCAGGGCACTGAAGCTTTCTTT.

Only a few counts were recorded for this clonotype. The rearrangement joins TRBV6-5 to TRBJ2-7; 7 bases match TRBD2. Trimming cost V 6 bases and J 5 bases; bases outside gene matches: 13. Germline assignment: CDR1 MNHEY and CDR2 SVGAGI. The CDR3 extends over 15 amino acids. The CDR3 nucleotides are TGTGCCAGCAGCAAATCTATCAAAGGGACTAACGAGCAGTACTTC. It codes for CASSKSIKGTNEQYF.

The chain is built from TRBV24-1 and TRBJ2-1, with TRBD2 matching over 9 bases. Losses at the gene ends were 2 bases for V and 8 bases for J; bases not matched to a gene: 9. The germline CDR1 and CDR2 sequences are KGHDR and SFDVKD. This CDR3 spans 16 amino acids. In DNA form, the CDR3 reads TGTGCCACCAGTGATTCGGGACTAGCTCTCTCGGATGAGCAGTTCTTC. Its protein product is CATSDSGLALSDEQFF.

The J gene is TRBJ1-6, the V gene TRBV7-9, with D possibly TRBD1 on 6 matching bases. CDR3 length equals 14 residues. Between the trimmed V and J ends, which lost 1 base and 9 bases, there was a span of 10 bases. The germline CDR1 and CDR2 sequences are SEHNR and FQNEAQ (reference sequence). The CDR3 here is CASSLVGGGSPLHF. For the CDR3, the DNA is TGTGCCAGCAGCTTAGTAGGGGGAGGTTCACCCCTCCACTTT.